This T cell receptor (beta chain) was profiled in a study of tumor-infiltrating lymphocytes in oesophageal squamous cell carcinoma. Each CDR3 protein gets one entry after TCRdb re-called the PCR reads with MiXCR. Here the sample spans about 12,000 distinct CDR3 sequences, 50% to 60% being singletons. Trimming stripped 2 bases from V and 2 bases from J, with 18 bases between. The CDR3 is made up of 17 amino acids. Germline V gives CDR1 SGHAT, CDR2 FQNNGV. The specimen was esophageal tumor tissue. The rearrangement joins TRBV11-2 to TRBJ1-2; weak D call: TRBD1 (5 bases). The source is a female donor with esophageal squamous cell carcinoma. The CDR3 protein is CASSLFGQVGVNYGYTF. In DNA, the CDR3 is TGTGCCAGCAGCTTATTCGGACAAGTCGGGGTCAACTATGGCTACACCTTC.